What follows is one T cell receptor (beta chain) and its context. Its antigen is unidentified. CDR1 is SEHNR and CDR2 is FQNEAQ in the germline V gene (reference sequence). The CDR3 is made up of 15 amino acids. Trimming at V came to 4 bases and at J to 3 bases, leaving 6 bases not matched to a gene. The study ran its PCR with 60 Vbeta and 13 Jbeta primers. TCRdb keeps only in-frame clones here, not all; method: immunoSEQ multiplex PCR. The table records fewer than 200,000 clones, around four fifths of them present only once. This sample stems from a study of cytomegalovirus exposure and HLA in healthy donors. Whole-study findings and limits: Most TCR beta V segments were productive about 90% or about 30% of the time in an earlier analysis. The authors later found most CMV-associated TCR beta chains appeared HLA-restricted.

V is TRBV7-9 and J is TRBJ2-3, with 8 bases lining up with TRBD1. The clonotype comes from a man in his forties in good health and CMV-seropositive. The sequenced sample was PBMCs. CDR3 loop: CASSSDREITDTQYF. The CDR3 bases are TGTGCCAGCAGCTCGGACAGGGAAATAACAGATACGCAGTATTTT.